Described below is a single T cell receptor beta chain sequence and its context. Living in 24 US areas, the participants were between roughly 18 and 90 years of age. Cohort allocation depended upon clinical history that participants reported. The source of the sample is a study of blood T cell repertoires in COVID-19. Background on the study: T cells, B-cell-depleted T cells, or PBMCs supplied cDNA or gDNA.

The CDR3 is 13 amino acids. Germline CDR1 reads LNHDA; CDR2 reads SQIVND (reference sequence). V was cut by 5 bases and J by 0 bases, with 5 bases left in between. Assay used: immunoSEQ multiplex PCR; TCRdb lists only in-frame clones, some missing. This table holds about 260,000 clones, more than 75% found once. The TCR sequence derives from a woman aged 50 to 60 who had recovered from COVID-19. The sequenced material came from PBMCs or T cells enriched from blood (not recorded which). The chain has TRBV19 and TRBJ1-3; no definite D call. The CDR3 reads CASSPYSGNTIYF. The CDR3 DNA reads as TGTGCCAGTAGTCCTTACTCTGGAAACACCATATATTTT. Based on the CDR3 plus reference TRBV19 and TRBJ1-3, the full variable domain is DGGITQSPKYLFRKEGQNVTLSCEQNLNHDAMYWYRQDPGQGLRLIYYSQIVNDFQKGDIAEGYSVSREKKESFPLTVTSAQKNPTAFYLCASSPYSGNTIYFGEGSWLTVV.